This TCR beta chain was captured by sequencing in a study of blood T cell repertoires in COVID-19 (dated by TCRdb to the early 2020s). With regard to the full study: Collaborator samples came from the United States, Italy and Spain and covered acute and convalescent phases of COVID-19. The prospective study material was composed of cDNA or gDNA derived from T cells, B-cell-depleted T cells, or PBMCs. Subjects who had been exposed to COVID-19, were actively infected with it, or had recovered from it provided the deeply sampled blood TCRbeta repertoires that made up the dataset. The repertoires were made available in a free public database intended to serve as a resource for research on the immune response to SARS-CoV-2. Samples came from the ongoing ImmuneRACE study (first 160 participants) plus 1,254 subjects from 6 global collaborators. Sample metadata almost always included a de-identified subject ID, COVID-19 status, age in years and sex. HLA class I and class II types, where available, came from metadata supplied by the sample provider rather than from assay-based typing.

TCRbeta CDR3 regions were amplified from genomic DNA using the immunoSEQ Assay, a bias-controlled multiplex PCR. Per the original workflow: The number of nucleated cells in each sample was estimated from the amplification of reference gene primers within the assay. To quantify the absolute abundance of each unique TCRbeta CDR3 rearrangement, sequence reads were collapsed and filtered. For each sample, productive Simpson clonality was calculated as the square root of Simpson's diversity index over productive rearrangements. TCRdb stores this immuneACCESS table with in-frame sequences only. Part of the clones is absent; in the studies checked, under half of the shortfall reflects unresolved V genes, and no reason is known for the rest. V and J calls and clone size are those listed in that table; D and trimming were worked out from the DNA. For this sample the table gives about 280,000 clones, of which 90% were detected only once. Approximately 1.5% of the sample is in the top ten clones.

A word on this clone: This clone's antigen is unknown. Per-base quality was not reported, and no clone a single base away is much larger than it.

Sequences LNHDA (CDR1) and SQIVND (CDR2) are obtained from the germline V gene (reference sequence). The CDR3, from cysteine to phenylalanine, totals 13 residues. Only CDR3 DNA remains: 39 bases, in frame from the first base. Cut back by 3 bases and 0 bases, the V and J ends lie 3 bases apart. Participants in the prospective study were enrolled through a virtual design, were aged about 18 to 100 years, and lived in fewer than 30 United States geographic areas. Cohort assignment in the prospective study relied on participant-reported clinical history from a screening survey and a study questionnaire. Mobile phlebotomists in the prospective study collected whole blood, serum and a nasopharyngeal or oropharyngeal swab from every participant. Additional blood draws and questionnaires over a 2-month period could optionally be provided by prospective study participants. Before DNA extraction, prospective study blood samples were shipped either frozen or at room temperature.

General study outcomes and caveats: The quantity of clinical and demographic metadata differed by source and by participant and was supplied without curation.

The sample comprised PBMCs or T cells enriched from blood (not recorded which). The receptor was derived from a woman under 30 with acute COVID-19. This receptor chain uses TRBV19 and TRBJ1-5; the D gene cannot be named for sure. The DNA sequence is given as TGTGCCAGTAGTATCAGTAGCAATCAGCCCCAGCATTTT. This codes for CASSISSNQPQHF.